This T cell receptor (delta chain) was profiled in a study of gamma-delta T cells after stem cell transplantation. On this clone itself: The protein recorded in TCRdb matches a much larger clone and deviates from this DNA's translation at residue 10, suggesting a read error; the protein here is obtained by translating the DNA. Other DNA sequences from this sample encode an identical CDR3 as well.

Germline V gene sequence: CDR1 GEAIGNYY, CDR2 EKD. The junction had 19 bases not matched to a gene; V was cut back by 0 bases and J by 0 bases. The length of the CDR3 is 21 residues. TCRdb reapplied CATT to the RT-PCR reads. The sample includes roughly 14,000 delta-chain clones, about 8.6% of them seen just once. The sample taken for sequencing was gamma-delta T cells. V and J are TRDV2 and TRDJ1; 9 nucleotides align to TRDD3. The sequence was collected from a human donor. It is not recorded whose cells these are; they may come from a transplant donor. The chain's CDR3 is CACDTVPGGSNWTSYTDKLIF. The CDR3, as DNA: TGTGCCTGTGACACCGTCCCTGGGGGATCCAACTGGACTTCGTACACCGATAAACTCATCTTT.